Following are 27 T cell receptor beta chains from one sample sequenced in a study of CXCR3-negative and CXCR3-positive naive CD8 T cells. UMI labels and 5' RACE were used to prepare the TRB cDNA libraries. One entry per CDR3 protein, without DNA, is what TCRdb gives after re-calling the 5' RACE reads. Here the sample table reports some 130,000 distinct CDR3 sequences. Sequencing was performed on naive CXCR3- CD8+ T cells from blood. Subset meaning: CD45RO-CCR7+CD27+CD95- naive CD8+ T cells lacking CXCR3 (TNR3-). Receptor source: a human donor in good health. Some clones in this sample may be carry-over from other donors' samples.

V gene TRBV12-3 or TRBV12-4 combines with J gene TRBJ1-1; TCRdb gives TRBD1 as the D gene, but with no DNA this cannot be confirmed. CDR3 length: 14 residues. The CDR3: CASLSGGAGTEAFF.

V usage is TRBV28 and J usage is TRBJ1-1; TCRdb calls TRBD1, which cannot be checked without DNA. Germline CDR1 and CDR2: MDHEN and SYDVKM. The CDR3 contains 14 residues. The CDR3: CASSLTQENTEAFF.

J is TRBJ2-7 and V is TRBV6-6; TCRdb picks TRBD1, but there is no DNA to check that call. This CDR3 has 15 residues. The germline CDR1 and CDR2 sequences are MNHNY and SVGAGI (reference sequence). Here the CDR3 reads CASSWGDRGLFEQYF.

The V call is TRBV29-1, the J call TRBJ2-1; TCRdb's D call, TRBD1, is unchecked because there is no DNA. From germline, CDR1 is SQVTM and CDR2 ANQGSEA. The CDR3 totals 13 residues. CDR3: CSDGQGISDEQFF.

V usage is TRBV3-1 and J usage is TRBJ2-7; TCRdb names TRBD1, which stays unverified in the absence of DNA. Germline values: CDR1 LGHDT, CDR2 YNNKEL (reference sequence). The CDR3 runs 16 residues. The CDR3 here is CASSPVVGTPSYEQYF.

The chain is built from TRBV27 and TRBJ2-7; the D gene TCRdb calls, TRBD1, cannot be checked with no DNA. Germline values: CDR1 MNHEY, CDR2 SMNVEV (reference sequence). The CDR3 is made up of 14 amino acids. CDR3 loop: CASSFQGLVYEQYF.

The V call is TRBV7-6, the J call TRBJ2-2; TCRdb's assignment of TRBD2 cannot be checked, as there is no DNA. The CDR3 length is 18 residues. Germline assignment: CDR1 SGHVS and CDR2 FNYEAQ. This CDR3 is CASSPSGTSGGLTGELFF.

The rearrangement uses TRBV13 and TRBJ2-1; TCRdb calls TRBD1, which cannot be checked without DNA. The CDR3 covers 15 residues. CDR1 is PRHDT, CDR2 FYEKMQ, per germline (reference sequence). The CDR3 region is CASSPTGVSYNEQFF.

The rearrangement uses TRBV25-1 and TRBJ1-1; with no DNA, the TCRdb D assignment of TRBD1 cannot be verified. The CDR3 covers 14 residues. Germline CDR1 MGHDK, CDR2 SYGVNS. Here the CDR3 reads CASSGGQGGTEAFF.

The chain carries TRBV28 and TRBJ1-1. The V gene's germline CDR1 is MDHEN and CDR2 SYDVKM. CDR3 length equals 14 residues. CDR3 in amino acids: CASSERVGALDAFF.

The CDR3 sequence is CASGNADYSYEQYF. The rearrangement joins TRBV10-3 to TRBJ2-7; the TCRdb call, TRBD2, lacks DNA for checking. CDR1 ENHRY and CDR2 SYGVKD come from the germline V gene. This CDR3 contains 14 residues.

V and J are TRBV19 and TRBJ2-1; TCRdb names TRBD1, which stays unverified in the absence of DNA. The CDR3 loop spans 13 amino acids. Germline V CDR1 and CDR2: LNHDA, SQIVND (reference sequence). CDR3 region: CASRGTGVGEQFF.

The genes are TRBV5-1 and TRBJ2-4; lacking DNA, the TRBD1 call made by TCRdb goes unchecked. Per the germline V gene, CDR1 is SGHRS and CDR2 is YFSETQ. The CDR3 is made up of 14 amino acids. CDR3 region: CASSSGTGRNIQYF.

The V call is TRBV9, the J call TRBJ2-5; TCRdb outputs TRBD2, but without DNA this stays unchecked. Germline-derived CDR1 and CDR2 are SGDLS and YYNGEE. The CDR3 runs 14 residues. CDR3 sequence reads: CASSSRGLRETQYF.

V is TRBV7-9 and J is TRBJ2-1; TCRdb reports TRBD1, a call that lacks DNA to check it against. CDR1 and CDR2 from the germline V gene are SEHNR and FQNEAQ (reference sequence). The CDR3 has 14 residues. CDR3 in amino acids: CASSYPGQGREQFF.

The chain uses TRBV10-3 and TRBJ1-1; lacking DNA, the TRBD1 call made by TCRdb goes unchecked. The CDR3 totals 14 residues. In germline, CDR1 is ENHRY, CDR2 SYGVKD. The chain's CDR3 is CAITGTGSSTEAFF.

CDR3 in amino acids: CATSRDVSRAETQYF. The V gene is TRBV15, the J gene TRBJ2-5; TCRdb returns TRBD2, unconfirmable since there is no DNA. CDR1 is LNHNV and CDR2 is YYDKDF in the germline V gene (reference sequence). The CDR3 loop spans 15 amino acids. The full variable domain, with the rest looked up from reference TRBV15 and TRBJ2-5, is DAMVIQNPRYQVTQFGKPVTLSCSQTLNHNVMYWYQQKSSQAPKLLFHYYDKDFNNEADTPDNFQSRRPNTSFCFLDIRSPGLGDTAMYLCATSRDVSRAETQYFGPGTRLLVL.

This sequence joins TRBV28 and TRBJ2-7; with no DNA, the TCRdb D assignment of TRBD2 cannot be verified. Looked up from germline, CDR1 is MDHEN and CDR2 is SYDVKM. The CDR3 runs to 16 residues. CDR3 region: CASRLHPGTSIHEQYF. Based on the CDR3 plus reference TRBV28 and TRBJ2-7, the full variable domain is DVKVTQSSRYLVKRTGEKVFLECVQDMDHENMFWYRQDPGLGLRLIYFSYDVKMKEKGDIPEGYSVSREKKERFSLILESASTNQTSMYLCASRLHPGTSIHEQYFGPGTRLTVT.

The chain has TRBV28 and TRBJ2-3; TCRdb names TRBD2, which stays unverified in the absence of DNA. Germline lookup yields CDR1 MDHEN and CDR2 SYDVKM. This CDR3 has 16 residues. The CDR3 loop is CASSLNSGGLTDTQYF.

The chain recombines TRBV28 with TRBJ1-1. Germline V gene lookup returns CDR1 MDHEN and CDR2 SYDVKM. The CDR3 length is 12 residues. The CDR3 here is CASSLGQTEAFF.

The chain is built from TRBV19 and TRBJ1-1; as DNA is missing, the TRBD1 call by TCRdb cannot be tested. Germline CDR1 is LNHDA and CDR2 is SQIVND (reference sequence). This CDR3 has 14 residues. CDR3 in amino acids: CASSLTGGSAEAFF.

This chain joins TRBV28 and TRBJ2-7; TCRdb names TRBD2, which stays unverified in the absence of DNA. Germline V gene lookup returns CDR1 MDHEN and CDR2 SYDVKM. This CDR3 contains 14 residues. The CDR3 reads CASSTGTLTYEQYF.

This CDR3 reads CASSSGTGLNEQFF. The chain carries TRBV28 and TRBJ2-1; the TCRdb call, TRBD1, lacks DNA for checking. Germline V lookup: CDR1 MDHEN, CDR2 SYDVKM. This CDR3 is 14 amino acids long.

CDR3: CSVVGDPRDQYF. The gene calls are TRBV29-1 and TRBJ2-5; TCRdb's D gene call, TRBD1, goes unchecked for lack of DNA. Germline CDR1 is SQVTM and CDR2 is ANQGSEA. The CDR3 has 12 amino acids.

This chain links TRBV15 with TRBJ1-4; absent DNA, TCRdb's TRBD1 call cannot be checked. The length of the CDR3 is 15 residues. Germline lookup yields CDR1 LNHNV and CDR2 YYDKDF (reference sequence). CDR3 in amino acids: CATSRDAGANEKLFF.

J is TRBJ2-3 and V is TRBV29-1. Germline CDR1 is SQVTM and CDR2 is ANQGSEA. CDR3 length: 14 residues. The chain's CDR3 is CSVVVVGYADTQYF.

The J gene is TRBJ2-3, the V gene TRBV12-3 or TRBV12-4; the D gene TCRdb calls, TRBD2, cannot be checked with no DNA. The CDR3 length is 17 residues. CDR3 sequence: CASSLEGGLAFPDTQYF.